This T cell receptor (beta chain) was obtained from a study of shared clonotypes between healthy human individuals. Study findings and constraints: In the sorted subsets, rarefaction showed sequencing was incomplete despite large depth.

On sorted subsets, replicate PCRs used 200 to 250 ng DNA, or some 28,000 T cell genomes. Sequencing was performed with immunoSEQ multiplex PCR; in TCRdb, only in-frame clones are kept and a portion is missing. The data hold more than 400,000 clones, with approximately 95% observed a single time. V gave up 5 bases and J gave up 0 bases, with 14 bases separating them. This CDR3 contains 16 residues. CDR1 is LNHDA and CDR2 is SQIVND in the germline V gene (reference sequence). Comments on this clone: The antigen is not known.

This TCR was recovered from a woman aged 25-40 years in good health. Sequences were obtained from naive CD4+ T cells sorted from blood. Sample subset: CD45RA+ positively selected. The V call is TRBV19, the J call TRBJ2-4; D may be TRBD1 (6 bases). Here the CDR3 reads CASSAQQGLAKNIQYF. The CDR3, as DNA: TGTGCCAGTAGTGCACAACAGGGTCTAGCCAAAAACATTCAGTACTTC.